Only a few counts were recorded for the clone carrying this T cell receptor beta chain. What it binds is unknown. These data originate in a study of T-cell memory formation after mild COVID-19. Trimming took off 2 bases at V and 6 bases at J, with 7 bases between the two ends. Germline assignment: CDR1 DFQATT and CDR2 SNEGSKA (reference sequence). CDR3 length: 12 residues. Whole-study results and caveats: Within pre-infection memory, some responding clones were found, suggesting cross-reactive memory joined. Researchers report contracting CD4+ clones mostly in CM and EM, with CD8+ clones in EMRA.

TCRdb fed the 5' RACE reads into MiXCR, producing one record per CDR3 protein. Of tens of thousands of distinct CDR3 sequences listed, 6% to 9.5% are singletons. The sequence was obtained from a man in his late teens or twenties who had mild COVID-19 (a few samples of this study predate the infection). Cell type and time point are not known. The sequenced material came from PBMCs or a T cell subset sorted from them (not recorded which). J is TRBJ1-4 and V is TRBV20-1; D is unresolved. The CDR3 DNA is TGCAGTGCTAGATTGGGTGATGAAAAACTGTTTTTT. It yields the protein CSARLGDEKLFF.